The 24 T cell receptor beta chains below all came from one sample that was sequenced in a study of T cells in Graves' hyperthyroidism and ophthalmopathy. The TCR beta CDR3 regions underwent amplification using RNA transcripts as the source. The HTBI primer set was used in a first-round RT-PCR of the TCR CDR3. TCRdb fed the multiplex PCR reads into MiXCR, producing one record per CDR3 protein. Among more than 150,000 distinct CDR3 sequences listed, over 15% were seen once. The sequenced sample was blood. The receptor set was obtained from a woman in her fifties or sixties with Graves' hyperthyroidism.

The V call is TRBV4-1, the J call TRBJ2-1; 9 bases align to TRBD1. With 2 bases clipped from V and 4 bases from J, the junction kept 6 bases outside the gene matches. CDR1 MGHRA and CDR2 YSYEKL come from the germline V gene. This CDR3 is 16 amino acids long. The CDR3 protein is CASSQTGTGKYNEQFF. Written as DNA, the CDR3 is TGCGCCAGCAGCCAAACAGGGACAGGGAAGTACAATGAGCAGTTCTTC.

This clonotype was detected ten times or more. This chain uses TRBV9 with TRBJ2-6; 8 nucleotides align to TRBD1. The V segment lost 2 bases and the J segment 1 base; nucleotides outside the gene matches: 2. Germline CDR1 reads SGDLS; CDR2 reads YYNGEE. The CDR3 covers 16 residues. The CDR3 here is CASSVWTGSGANVLTF. Written as DNA, the CDR3 is TGTGCCAGCAGCGTCTGGACAGGGTCTGGGGCCAACGTCCTGACTTTC.

The table lists this clonotype with many counts. CDR3 bases: TGTGCCTCCCAAGGGTGGACAGGGGGAGATGAGCAGTTCTTC. This translates into CASQGWTGGDEQFF. V usage is TRBV10-3 and J usage is TRBJ2-1, with TRBD1 matching 10 bases. Trimming removed 11 bases from V and 8 bases from J; junction bases left unmatched: 12. Germline CDR1 and CDR2: ENHRY and SYGVKD. The CDR3 contains 14 residues.

At least ten counts were recorded for this clonotype. The chain is built from TRBV14 and TRBJ2-2; no clear D gene. CDR3 length: 14 amino acids. The V and J ends lost 6 bases and 4 bases respectively, with 12 bases between them. Looked up from germline, CDR1 is SGHDN and CDR2 is FVKESK. The CDR3 bases are TGTGCCAGCAGTAGGCAGTCCCTCACCGGGGAGCTGTTTTTT. Translating gives CASSRQSLTGELFF.

This clonotype was observed a handful of times. The V gene is TRBV18, the J gene TRBJ2-2; 9 bases fit TRBD1. Germline V gives CDR1 KGHSH, CDR2 LQKENI. This CDR3 comprises 16 residues. Trimming removed 6 bases from V and 4 bases from J; junction bases left unmatched: 9. CDR3: CASSPRSTGGTGELFF. The CDR3, as DNA: TGTGCCAGCTCTCCTAGATCGACAGGGGGCACCGGGGAGCTGTTTTTT.

This clonotype was observed a handful of times. The CDR3 DNA reads as TGTGCCAGCAGCCAAGATTCGGGCCTCGGGGCTGAAGCTTTCTTT. Its protein product is CASSQDSGLGAEAFF. J is TRBJ1-1 and V is TRBV4-2, with D uncertain. Between the trimmed V and J ends, which lost 0 bases and 6 bases, there was a span of 14 bases. Germline-derived CDR1 and CDR2 are LGHNA and YNFKEQ. This CDR3 is 15 amino acids long.

This clonotype was observed at least ten times. V usage is TRBV7-2 and J usage is TRBJ1-5; tentative D call: TRBD1 (5 bases). The V end lost 5 bases, the J end lost 3 bases, and 23 bases lay between the germline ends. From germline, CDR1 is SGHTA and CDR2 FQGNSA. The CDR3 spans 18 residues. The CDR3 region is CASSPLPTGAEFNQPQHF. The CDR3 coding sequence is TGTGCCAGCAGCCCACTCCCCACTGGGGCGGAATTCAATCAGCCCCAGCATTTT.

This clonotype was seen a few times. V usage is TRBV9 and J usage is TRBJ1-2; no clear D. The germline V gene encodes CDR1 SGDLS and CDR2 YYNGEE. The CDR3 covers 13 residues. Trimming took off 5 bases at V and 0 bases at J, with 8 bases between the two ends. CDR3 coding DNA: TGTGCCAGCAGTGATACAGCTAACTATGGCTACACCTTC. Its protein product is CASSDTANYGYTF.

This clonotype was picked up many times. This sequence joins TRBV11-2 and TRBJ2-6; TRBD1 aligns across 7 bases. The germline V gene encodes CDR1 SGHAT and CDR2 FQNNGV. V shed 1 base and J 8 bases; nucleotides not matched to a gene: 5. The CDR3 spans 15 residues. The CDR3 DNA reads as TGTGCCAGCAGCTTAGGACAGGGTGTGTCCAACGTCCTGACTTTC. Translated, it gives CASSLGQGVSNVLTF.

V usage is TRBV20-1 and J usage is TRBJ2-5, with D possibly being TRBD1 (6 bases). Trimming removed 3 bases at V and 5 bases at J, with 16 bases between. Germline CDR1 is DFQATT and CDR2 is SNEGSKA (reference sequence). The CDR3 has 14 amino acids. DNA of the CDR3: TGCAGTGCTAGGAGGCAGGGGCGGCGGGAGACCCAGTACTTC. This translates into CSARRQGRRETQYF.

This clonotype appeared many times. The genes are TRBV27 and TRBJ2-1; 8 positions agree with TRBD1. The CDR3 has 17 amino acids. After removal of 3 bases from V and 6 bases from J, the junction contained 13 bases not matched to a gene. Germline V gene lookup returns CDR1 MNHEY and CDR2 SMNVEV (reference sequence). The CDR3 region has the DNA TGTGCCAGCAGTTTCGTCCGGGATTTCGGACAGGGCAATGAGCAGTTCTTC. Amino acids: CASSFVRDFGQGNEQFF.

This chain connects TRBV5-1 to TRBJ1-6, with D possibly matching TRBD1 (6 bases). Germline V gene sequence: CDR1 SGHRS, CDR2 YFSETQ. The V end was cut by 2 bases, the J end by 10 bases, with 13 bases between. This CDR3 region has 14 residues. Here the CDR3 DNA reads TGCGCCAGCAGCTTAGGGGGGCTAACGTCACCCCTCCACTTT. It codes for CASSLGGLTSPLHF. Using reference TRBV5-1 and TRBJ1-6 for the parts outside the CDR3, the full variable domain is KAGVTQTPRYLIKTRGQQVTLSCSPISGHRSVSWYQQTPGQGLQFLFEYFSETQRNKGNFPGRFSGRQFSNSRSEMNVSTLELGDSALYLCASSLGGLTSPLHFGNGTRLTVT.

This clonotype was counted at least ten times. The chain couples TRBV6-5 to TRBJ1-6; no clear D. V was pared by 0 bases and J by 13 bases, with 16 bases between. The germline V gene has CDR1 MNHEY and CDR2 SVGAGI. This CDR3 contains 15 residues. CDR3 bases: TGTGCCAGCAGTTACTCGACCGGATTTCCTCCCCCCCTCCACTTT. Translation gives CASSYSTGFPPPLHF.

This chain uses TRBV4-2 with TRBJ2-7; TRBD1 aligns across 9 bases. The CDR3 has 15 amino acids. Losses at the gene ends were 0 bases for V and 6 bases for J; bases not matched to a gene: 6. The germline V gene encodes CDR1 LGHNA and CDR2 YNFKEQ. The CDR3 DNA follows: TGTGCCAGCAGCCAAGAACGGACAGGGGTGATCGAGCAGTACTTC. It specifies CASSQERTGVIEQYF.

The V gene is TRBV6-1, the J gene TRBJ2-7, with D perhaps assigned TRBD1 or TRBD2 (5 bases each). There are 15 residues in the CDR3. Deletions cut 5 bases from V and 6 bases from J, with 20 bases between. Germline CDR1 and CDR2: MNHNS and SASEGT. Here the CDR3 DNA reads TGTGCCAGCAGTCGACCGGGACGGACCAGGCCCGAGCAGTACTTC. Its translation: CASSRPGRTRPEQYF.

The chain combines TRBV20-1 with TRBJ2-1; TRBD2 agrees at 12 bases. In germline, CDR1 is DFQATT, CDR2 SNEGSKA (reference sequence). The CDR3 length is 12 residues. The CDR3 DNA reads TGCAGACCTAGCGGGAGGGTGGTAGAGCAGTTCTTC. It specifies CRPSGRVVEQFF.

The table lists this clonotype with many counts. CDR3 residues: CASSIDGRVGYTF. CDR3 bases: TGTGCCAGTAGTATAGATGGGAGGGTCGGCTACACCTTC. The chain uses TRBV19 and TRBJ1-2; D is uncertain. In germline, CDR1 is LNHDA, CDR2 SQIVND (reference sequence). The CDR3 consists of 13 residues. V shed 0 bases and J shed 8 bases, with 10 bases lying between them.

This clonotype showed up many times. This rearrangement joins TRBV20-1 to TRBJ2-6; D is unresolved. The CDR3 runs 14 residues. Germline values: CDR1 DFQATT, CDR2 SNEGSKA (reference sequence). Trimming removed 1 base at V and 0 bases at J, with 4 bases between. CDR3 in DNA: TGCAGTGCTAGAGCTAGCTCTGGGGCCAACGTCCTGACTTTC. Translation: CSARASSGANVLTF.

This clonotype was seen ten or more times. The V call is TRBV6-1, the J call TRBJ2-7; 7 bases agree with TRBD1. CDR3 size: 12 residues. Germline lookup yields CDR1 MNHNS and CDR2 SASEGT. After removal of 4 bases from V and 3 bases from J, the junction contained 0 bases not matched to a gene. This CDR3 is CASSGDSYEQYF. The CDR3 region has the DNA TGTGCCAGCAGTGGGGACAGCTACGAGCAGTACTTC.

The sample holds a few counts of this clonotype. The V and J genes are TRBV20-1 and TRBJ2-3; 8 nucleotides match TRBD2. The CDR3 sequence is 14 residues long. CDR1 and CDR2 from the germline V gene are DFQATT and SNEGSKA (reference sequence). Trimming removed 3 bases from V and 5 bases from J; junction bases left unmatched: 7. In nucleotides, the CDR3 is TGCAGTGCTAGGGTAGCGGGGTTGGTAGATACGCAGTATTTT. Translating it yields CSARVAGLVDTQYF.

Ten or more counts support this clonotype. The chain carries TRBV11-2 and TRBJ1-1; possible D gene TRBD1, 6 bases. The germline V and J ends were trimmed by 1 base and 2 bases, with 8 bases remaining between them. Germline loops: CDR1 SGHAT, CDR2 FQNNGV. The CDR3 is 14 residues long. CDR3 sequence (DNA): TGTGCCAGCAGCTTAGTCAGGGGAAACACTGAAGCTTTCTTT. Its translation is CASSLVRGNTEAFF.

This clonotype has a count of ten or more. The chain couples TRBV6-1 to TRBJ2-7, with 8 bases matching TRBD2. The CDR3 consists of 14 residues. V was pared by 6 bases and J by 6 bases, with 10 bases of the junction left unmatched. Germline V lookup: CDR1 MNHNS, CDR2 SASEGT. CDR3: CASRGLARAREQYF. The DNA of the CDR3 is TGTGCCAGCAGAGGACTAGCAAGGGCCCGCGAGCAGTACTTC.

This clonotype came up many times. V gene TRBV6-1 combines with J gene TRBJ1-2, with 10 bases lining up with TRBD1. Germline values: CDR1 MNHNS, CDR2 SASEGT. V shed 6 bases, J shed 3 bases, and the junction held 4 bases outside the gene matches. The CDR3 has 14 amino acids. This CDR3 is CASRTTGGDYGYTF. CDR3 bases: TGTGCCAGCAGGACGACAGGGGGCGACTATGGCTACACCTTC.

This clonotype has just a few counts. CDR3 loop: CASSFEGNIQYF. CDR3 nucleotide sequence: TGTGCCAGCAGCTTTGAAGGAAACATTCAGTACTTC. The chain employs TRBV4-2 and TRBJ2-4; the D is unclear. Deletions cut 5 bases from V and 6 bases from J, with 8 bases between. CDR1 is LGHNA and CDR2 is YNFKEQ in the germline V gene. This CDR3 is built from 12 residues.